Presented here are 5 T cell receptor beta chains from one specimen sequenced in a study of shared clonotypes between healthy human individuals. Clones were read by immunoSEQ multiplex PCR, and TCRdb kept only the in-frame ones, dropping some. The table includes roughly 410,000 clones, 96% detected once. Sequencing was carried out using memory CD8+ T cells sorted from blood. The sample's subset: CD45RO+ cells pooled with CCR7-negative TemRA cells. These receptors came from a young man in good health.

The genes are TRBV21-1 and TRBJ2-1; the table names TRBD1, a call not compared with the DNA. TRBV21-1 is labeled a pseudogene. This CDR3 comprises 16 residues. DNA of the CDR3: TGTGCCAGCAGCAATTGCTGGACCAGGGGGGAGAATGAGCAGTTCTTC. It specifies CASSNCWTRGENEQFF.

The chain uses TRBV2 and TRBJ2-7; maybe TRBD1 (6 bases). Trimming removed 10 bases from V and 7 bases from J, with 26 bases in between. Per germline, CDR1 SNHLY and CDR2 FYNNEI. The CDR3 sequence is 15 residues long. CDR3 region: CATYPRGGPPVEQYF. The CDR3 nucleotides are TGTGCCACCTACCCTCGAGGGGGACCCCCTGTGGAGCAGTACTTC.

The rearrangement uses TRBV7-2 and TRBJ2-7; 10 bases are a match to TRBD1. This CDR3 has 16 residues. Losses at the gene ends were 2 bases for V and 0 bases for J; bases not matched to a gene: 4. CDR1 is SGHTA and CDR2 is FQGNSA in the germline V gene. In DNA, the CDR3 is TGTGCCAGCAGCTTAACCCGGACAGGGGGCTCCTACGAGCAGTACTTC. Its translation: CASSLTRTGGSYEQYF.

Concerning this clone itself: The final CDR3 position lacks the conserved phenylalanine or tryptophan, pointing to a likely read error. It is unclear where the CDR3 begins or ends on the DNA, so no DNA is shown, and the CDR3 is as TCRdb lists it. J is TRBJ2-7 and V is TRBV2; the table's TRBD1 call for D was not verified on the DNA. CDR1 SNHLY and CDR2 FYNNEI come from the germline V gene. The CDR3 adds up to 13 amino acids, both ends counted. CDR3 in amino acids: CASKGAIQGTFDI.

This clone appeared a single time. The chain couples TRBV9 to TRBJ1-1, with no clear D. The CDR3 is 14 amino acids. Trimming took 2 bases from V and 6 from J, leaving 14 bases between them. Germline V CDR1 and CDR2: SGDLS, YYNGEE. CDR3 in amino acids: CASSVGQAEAEAFF. The CDR3 coding sequence is TGTGCCAGCAGCGTCGGGCAGGCAGAGGCTGAAGCTTTCTTT. The full variable domain, completed using reference TRBV9 and TRBJ1-1, is DSGVTQTPKHLITATGQRVTLRCSPRSGDLSVYWYQQSLDQGLQFLIQYYNGEERAKGNILERFSAQQFPDLHSELNLSSLELGDSALYFCASSVGQAEAEAFFGQGTRLTVV.